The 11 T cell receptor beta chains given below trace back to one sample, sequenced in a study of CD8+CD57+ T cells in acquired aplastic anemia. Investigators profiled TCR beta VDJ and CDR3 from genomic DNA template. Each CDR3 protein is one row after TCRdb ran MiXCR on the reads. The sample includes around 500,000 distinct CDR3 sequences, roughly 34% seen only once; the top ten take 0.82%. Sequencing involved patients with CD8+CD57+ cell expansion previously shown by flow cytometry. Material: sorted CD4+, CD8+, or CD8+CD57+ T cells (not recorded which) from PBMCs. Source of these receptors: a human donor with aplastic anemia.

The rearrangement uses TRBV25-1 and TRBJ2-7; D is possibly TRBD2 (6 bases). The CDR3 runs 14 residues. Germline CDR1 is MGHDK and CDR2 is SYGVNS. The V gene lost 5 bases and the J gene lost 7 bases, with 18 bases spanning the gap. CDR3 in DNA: TGTGCCAGCAGTTTATGGGACGCCCGGGGGGAGCAGTACTTC. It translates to CASSLWDARGEQYF.

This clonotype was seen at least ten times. As DNA, the CDR3 is TGCAGTGCTAGGACAGCCTCGGCAATAGGCAATCAGCCCCAGCATTTT. Its protein is CSARTASAIGNQPQHF. The gene calls are TRBV20-1 and TRBJ1-5; D may be TRBD1 (5 bases). CDR3 length: 16 residues. The germline gives CDR1 DFQATT, CDR2 SNEGSKA (reference sequence). The V gene lost 3 bases and the J gene lost 2 bases, with 17 bases spanning the gap.

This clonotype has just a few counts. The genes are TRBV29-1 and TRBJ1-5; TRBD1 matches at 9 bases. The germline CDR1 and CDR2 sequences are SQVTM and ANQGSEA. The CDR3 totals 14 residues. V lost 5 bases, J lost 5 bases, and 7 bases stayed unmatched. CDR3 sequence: CSVQQGARDQPQHF. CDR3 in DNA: TGCAGCGTTCAACAGGGGGCGCGAGATCAGCCCCAGCATTTT.

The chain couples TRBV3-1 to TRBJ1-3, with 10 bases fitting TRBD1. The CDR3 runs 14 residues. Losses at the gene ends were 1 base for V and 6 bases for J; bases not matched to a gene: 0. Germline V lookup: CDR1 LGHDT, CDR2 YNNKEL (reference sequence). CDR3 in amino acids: CASSQGQGANTIYF. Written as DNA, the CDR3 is TGTGCCAGCAGCCAAGGACAGGGGGCAAACACCATATATTTT.

The CDR3 nucleotides read TGTGCCAGCAGCGTAGGATCAGGACAGGGTGGAAACACCATATATTTT. Protein: CASSVGSGQGGNTIYF. The chain combines TRBV9 with TRBJ1-3; TRBD1 aligns across 8 bases. The CDR3 contains 16 residues. Germline V lookup: CDR1 SGDLS, CDR2 YYNGEE. Trimming took 0 bases from V and 3 from J; bases not matched to a gene: 5. The full variable domain, its missing parts supplied by reference TRBV9 and TRBJ1-3, is DSGVTQTPKHLITATGQRVTLRCSPRSGDLSVYWYQQSLDQGLQFLIQYYNGEERAKGNILERFSAQQFPDLHSELNLSSLELGDSALYFCASSVGSGQGGNTIYFGEGSWLTVV.

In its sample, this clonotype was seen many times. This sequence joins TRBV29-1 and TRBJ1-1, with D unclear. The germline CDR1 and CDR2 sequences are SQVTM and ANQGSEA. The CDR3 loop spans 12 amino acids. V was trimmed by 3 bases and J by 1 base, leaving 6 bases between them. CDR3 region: CSVDRQNTEAFF. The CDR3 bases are TGCAGCGTTGACAGACAGAACACTGAAGCTTTCTTT.

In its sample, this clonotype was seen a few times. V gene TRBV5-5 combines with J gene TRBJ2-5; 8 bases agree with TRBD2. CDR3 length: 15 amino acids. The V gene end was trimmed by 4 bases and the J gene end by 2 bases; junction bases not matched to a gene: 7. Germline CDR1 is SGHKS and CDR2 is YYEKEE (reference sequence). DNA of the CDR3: TGTGCCAGCAGCAGTATAGCGGGACCACAAGAGACCCAGTACTTC. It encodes CASSSIAGPQETQYF.

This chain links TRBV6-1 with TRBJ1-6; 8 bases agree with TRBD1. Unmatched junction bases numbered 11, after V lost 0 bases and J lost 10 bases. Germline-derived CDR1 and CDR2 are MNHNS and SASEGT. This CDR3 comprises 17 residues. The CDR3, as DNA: TGTGCCAGCAGTGAAGCGTCGGAAGGGACAGGAGGATCACCCCTCCACTTT. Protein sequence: CASSEASEGTGGSPLHF.

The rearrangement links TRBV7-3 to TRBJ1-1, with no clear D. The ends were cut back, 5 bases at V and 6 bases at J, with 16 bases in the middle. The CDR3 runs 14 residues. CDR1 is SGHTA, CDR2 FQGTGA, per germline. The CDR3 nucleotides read TGTGCCAGCAGCCTGACGGCCCGCCAGTCTGAAGCTTTCTTT. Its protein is CASSLTARQSEAFF.

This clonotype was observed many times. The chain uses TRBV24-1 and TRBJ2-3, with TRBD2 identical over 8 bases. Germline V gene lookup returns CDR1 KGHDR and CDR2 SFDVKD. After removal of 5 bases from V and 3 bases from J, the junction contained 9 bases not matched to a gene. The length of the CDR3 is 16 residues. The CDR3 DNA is TGTGCCACCAGTGGCGTGAGCGGGAGAAGGACAGATACGCAGTATTTT. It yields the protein CATSGVSGRRTDTQYF.

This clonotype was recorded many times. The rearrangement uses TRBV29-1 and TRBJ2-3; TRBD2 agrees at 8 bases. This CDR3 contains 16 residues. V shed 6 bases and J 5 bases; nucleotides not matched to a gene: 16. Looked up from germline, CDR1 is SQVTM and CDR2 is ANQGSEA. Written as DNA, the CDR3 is TGCAGCGTCCACCCTAGGGAAGCGGGAGTTAGAGATACGCAGTATTTT. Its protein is CSVHPREAGVRDTQYF.